This passage covers 5 T cell receptor beta chains from one sample sequenced in a study of cytomegalovirus exposure and HLA in healthy donors. Clones were read by immunoSEQ multiplex PCR, and TCRdb kept only the in-frame ones, dropping some. Of fewer than 200,000 clones in the sample, about 85% are singletons; the top ten hold approximately 16%. Specimen: PBMCs. These TCRs come from a man between 18 and 29 years old in good health and CMV-seropositive.

The CDR3 DNA reads TGCGCCAGCAGCACAGAACCTGGCAGGTCCCAAGAGACCCAGTACTTC. Protein sequence: CASSTEPGRSQETQYF. The chain employs TRBV5-1 and TRBJ2-5; D remains unclear. Trimming left V 4 bases short and J 1 base short, with 17 bases between. This CDR3 comprises 16 residues. Germline loops: CDR1 SGHRS, CDR2 YFSETQ.

The V gene is TRBV5-4, the J gene TRBJ2-1, with TRBD2 matching 8 bases. V trimming: 3 bases; J trimming: 5 bases; junction bases outside the gene matches: 10. The germline gives CDR1 SGHNT, CDR2 YYREEE (reference sequence). This CDR3 comprises 16 residues. CDR3 residues: CASSSALAGVNNEQFF. CDR3 coding DNA: TGTGCCAGCAGCTCGGCCCTAGCGGGCGTTAACAATGAGCAGTTCTTC.

The V and J genes are TRBV5-1 and TRBJ1-3; 7 bases fit TRBD1. Germline trimming cut 0 bases from V and 7 bases from J; bases unmatched to any gene: 4. This CDR3 contains 14 residues. In germline, CDR1 is SGHRS, CDR2 YFSETQ. The CDR3 DNA follows: TGCGCCAGCAGCTTGGGGAGCAGGGGGAACACCATATATTTT. Translation: CASSLGSRGNTIYF.

Only one count was recorded for this clone. V is TRBV2 and J is TRBJ2-1; D is possibly TRBD1 (6 bases). From germline, CDR1 is SNHLY and CDR2 FYNNEI. CDR3 length: 13 amino acids. Trimming removed 7 bases from V and 8 bases from J, with 15 bases in between. The DNA of the CDR3 is TGTGCCAGCAAAAGAACAGGGTTAGATGAGCAGTTCTTC. Residues: CASKRTGLDEQFF.

The rearrangement joins TRBV5-8 to TRBJ2-7, with 7 nucleotides matching TRBD2. Germline V gene sequence: CDR1 SGHTS, CDR2 YDEGEE. J gave up 4 bases and V 7 bases, and 8 bases lay outside the gene matches. The CDR3 length is 13 residues. The CDR3 nucleotides are TGTGCCAGCGGGGGGGGATTGGCGTACGAGCAGTACTTC. Translated, it gives CASGGGLAYEQYF.